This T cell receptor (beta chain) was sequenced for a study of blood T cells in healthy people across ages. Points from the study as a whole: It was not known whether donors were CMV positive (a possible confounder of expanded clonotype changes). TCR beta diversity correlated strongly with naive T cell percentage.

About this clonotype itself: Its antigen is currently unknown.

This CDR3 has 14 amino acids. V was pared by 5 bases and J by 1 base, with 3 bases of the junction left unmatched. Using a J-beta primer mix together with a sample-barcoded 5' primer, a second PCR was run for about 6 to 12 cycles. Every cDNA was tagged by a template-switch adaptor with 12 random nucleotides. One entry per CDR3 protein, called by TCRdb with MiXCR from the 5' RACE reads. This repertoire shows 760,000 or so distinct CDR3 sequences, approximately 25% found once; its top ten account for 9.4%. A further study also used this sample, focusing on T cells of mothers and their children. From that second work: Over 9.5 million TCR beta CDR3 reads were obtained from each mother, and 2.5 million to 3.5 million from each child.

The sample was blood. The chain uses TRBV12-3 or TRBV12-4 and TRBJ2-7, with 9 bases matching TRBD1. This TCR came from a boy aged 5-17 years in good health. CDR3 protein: CASSQQGASYEQYF. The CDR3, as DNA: TGTGCCAGCAGTCAACAGGGGGCATCCTACGAGCAGTACTTC.